What follows are 17 T cell receptor beta chains derived from one specimen sequenced in a study of T cell repertoires in cytomegalovirus infection. Their cognate antigens are unknown. TCRdb analysed the reads with MiXCR anew, one entry per CDR3 protein. The table has approximately 730,000 distinct CDR3 sequences, roughly 30% seen once. Sample: cultured PBMCs, taken from culture after CMV antigen stimulation. These receptors originate from a human donor in good health (CMV status not recorded). Some clones in this sample may be carry-over from other donors' samples.

This clonotype turned up a few times. This chain joins TRBV6-1 and TRBJ2-5, with D perhaps TRBD2 (5 bases). The CDR3 runs 15 residues. V lost 7 bases and J lost 2, with 17 bases in between. Per the germline V gene, CDR1 is MNHNS and CDR2 is SASEGT. CDR3 region: CASTRSAAQQETQYF. The CDR3 DNA reads TGTGCCAGCACCAGATCAGCGGCGCAGCAAGAGACCCAGTACTTC.

This clonotype was recorded at least ten times. The chain couples TRBV6-1 to TRBJ1-5; a weak D match, TRBD1 (5 bases). V was cut by 2 bases and J by 5 bases, with 16 bases left in between. CDR1 and CDR2 (germline): MNHNS, SASEGT. CDR3 length equals 16 residues. CDR3 nucleotides: TGTGCCAGCAGTGAAAGGAGGGGATTTATCGATCAGCCCCAGCATTTT. Its protein product is CASSERRGFIDQPQHF.

This clonotype was counted ten times or more. The chain recombines TRBV7-8 with TRBJ1-5; D unclear. The CDR3 contains 16 residues. V shed 4 bases and J shed 2 bases, with 15 bases lying between them. Germline V lookup: CDR1 SGHVS, CDR2 FQNEAQ. The CDR3 region is CASSSKRLRGNQPQHF. In nucleotides, the CDR3 is TGTGCCAGCAGCTCGAAGCGGTTAAGGGGCAATCAGCCCCAGCATTTT. Complete variable domain (other parts from reference TRBV7-8 and TRBJ1-5): GAGVSQSPRYKVAKRGQDVALRCDPISGHVSLFWYQQALGQGPEFLTYFQNEAQLDKSGLPSDRFFAERPEGSVSTLKIQRTQQEDSAVYLCASSSKRLRGNQPQHFGDGTRLSIL.

This clonotype was detected ten times or more. The J gene is TRBJ1-6, the V gene TRBV4-1, with unresolved D. Per the germline V gene, CDR1 is MGHRA and CDR2 is YSYEKL. Between the trimmed V and J ends, which lost 1 base and 7 bases, there was a span of 11 bases. CDR3 size: 15 residues. The CDR3 DNA sequence: TGCGCCAGCAGCCAAGTACGGACTCACAATTCACCCCTCCACTTT. As protein: CASSQVRTHNSPLHF.

The rearrangement uses TRBV29-1 and TRBJ1-2; tentative D call: TRBD1 (5 bases). V was clipped by 4 bases and J by 4 bases, with 10 bases between them. The CDR3 runs to 12 residues. Germline CDR1 SQVTM, CDR2 ANQGSEA. CDR3 sequence: CSVGMGRYGYTF. CDR3 DNA sequence: TGCAGCGTTGGGATGGGACGCTATGGCTACACCTTC.

The chain combines TRBV5-4 with TRBJ1-2, with a possible D match to TRBD1 (6 bases). V was clipped by 0 bases and J by 10 bases, with 16 bases between them. Germline V gene sequence: CDR1 SGHNT, CDR2 YYREEE (reference sequence). This CDR3 comprises 14 residues. CDR3 bases: TGTGCCAGCAGCTTGGAAGGGGGGACCTTGAACTACACCTTC. This codes for CASSLEGGTLNYTF.

The CDR3 protein is CASSPQARGRNQPQHF. CDR3 sequence (DNA): TGCGCCAGCAGCCCTCAGGCCCGGGGCAGAAATCAGCCCCAGCATTTT. The chain is built from TRBV4-1 and TRBJ1-5, with D possibly TRBD1 on 5 matching bases. V was shortened by 4 bases and J by 4 bases, with 17 bases between the two germline ends. The CDR3 is 16 residues long. Germline V CDR1 and CDR2: MGHRA, YSYEKL.

The rearrangement links TRBV7-6 to TRBJ2-1; no clear D gene. Germline loops: CDR1 SGHVS, CDR2 FNYEAQ. Trimming pared 2 bases from V and 2 bases from J, leaving 7 bases between. The CDR3 consists of 14 residues. CDR3 protein: CASSLQSTYNEQFF. The CDR3 DNA follows: TGTGCCAGCAGCTTACAGAGTACCTACAATGAGCAGTTCTTC.

This clonotype occurred many times. This chain joins TRBV7-2 and TRBJ2-3, with 8 nucleotides matching TRBD2. Germline loops: CDR1 SGHTA, CDR2 FQGNSA. The V and J ends lost 1 base and 5 bases, in that order; junction bases with no gene match: 2. CDR3 length equals 14 residues. The chain's CDR3 is CASSLGAGVDTQYF. The DNA for the CDR3 is TGTGCCAGCAGCTTAGGAGCGGGAGTAGATACGCAGTATTTT.

CDR3: CASSAGAGSVYTQYF. CDR3 bases: TGTGCCAGCAGCGCCGGGGCAGGCAGCGTCTATACGCAGTATTTT. V usage is TRBV6-6 and J usage is TRBJ2-3, with D perhaps TRBD1 or TRBD2 (5 bases each). Germline-derived CDR1 and CDR2 are MNHNY and SVGAGI (reference sequence). This CDR3 spans 15 amino acids. Trimming pared 6 bases from V and 7 bases from J, leaving 20 bases between.

This clonotype was recorded a few times. The chain combines TRBV2 with TRBJ2-4; D is undetermined. Deletions cut 5 bases from V and 0 bases from J, with 11 bases between. CDR1 is SNHLY, CDR2 FYNNEI, per germline. This CDR3 is built from 15 residues. CDR3 in amino acids: CASSKQNLAKNIQYF. The CDR3 region has the DNA TGTGCCAGCAGTAAGCAAAATCTAGCCAAAAACATTCAGTACTTC.

This clonotype showed up many times. This rearrangement joins TRBV12-3 or TRBV12-4 to TRBJ1-5; TRBD1 is a possible D gene (5 bases). V lost 6 bases and J 7 bases, leaving 10 bases between the germline ends. This CDR3 has 12 amino acids. The CDR3 coding sequence is TGTGCCAGCAGCTTCCAGGGCCAGCCCCAGCATTTT. Its protein product is CASSFQGQPQHF.

CDR3 DNA sequence: TGTGCCAGCAGCTTAGCGCGGGCAGGGAAGGGCTACGAGCAGTACTTC. Protein sequence: CASSLARAGKGYEQYF. V gene TRBV7-6 combines with J gene TRBJ2-7; D may match TRBD1 or TRBD2 (5 bases each). V lost 0 bases to trimming and J lost 3 bases, with 15 bases between them. The length of the CDR3 is 16 residues. Looked up from germline, CDR1 is SGHVS and CDR2 is FNYEAQ.

This clonotype has just a few counts. The rearrangement joins TRBV7-9 to TRBJ2-3; D gene ambiguous. Germline V lookup: CDR1 SEHNR, CDR2 FQNEAQ (reference sequence). V was shortened by 5 bases and J by 8 bases, with 11 bases between the two germline ends. This CDR3 region has 12 residues. The CDR3 loop reads CASSPVAGTQYF. In DNA, the CDR3 is TGTGCCAGCAGCCCGGTCGCCGGTACGCAGTATTTT.

This clonotype turned up a few times. The chain employs TRBV7-8 and TRBJ2-7; a weak D match, TRBD2 (7 bases). V was shortened by 1 base and J by 6 bases, with 13 bases between the two germline ends. CDR1 SGHVS and CDR2 FQNEAQ come from the germline V gene. The CDR3 totals 14 residues. CDR3 in amino acids: CASSLVGGLGEQYF. The CDR3, as DNA: TGTGCCAGCAGCTTAGTGGGGGGGCTAGGCGAGCAGTACTTC.

This clonotype turned up a few times. The V call is TRBV6-2 or TRBV6-3, the J call TRBJ1-6; D call uncertain. The CDR3 consists of 12 residues. The germline V gene has CDR1 MNHEY and CDR2 SVGEGT. The V end lost 2 bases, the J end lost 10 bases, and 6 bases lay between the germline ends. CDR3 sequence: CASSYTGSPLHF. DNA for the CDR3: TGTGCCAGCAGTTACACTGGCTCACCCCTCCACTTT.

The chain uses TRBV6-6 and TRBJ1-5; perhaps TRBD1 as D (6 bases). Germline lookup yields CDR1 MNHNY and CDR2 SVGAGI (reference sequence). The CDR3 extends over 17 amino acids. The ends were cut back, 2 bases at V and 2 bases at J, with 16 bases in the middle. CDR3 sequence reads: CASSYHDTGFGNQPQHF. CDR3 sequence (DNA): TGTGCCAGCAGTTACCACGACACAGGGTTTGGCAATCAGCCCCAGCATTTT.